These 2 T cell receptor beta chains were all obtained from the same sample, sequenced in a study of blood T cells in healthy people across ages (dated by TCRdb to about 2015). Libraries were constructed by 5' RACE. Sequencing was carried out with an Illumina HiSeq 2500. A second PCR of about 6 to 12 cycles was run with a J-beta primer mix and a sample-barcoded 5' primer. In-frame beta chains were kept once TCRdb had trimmed the public reads at Q25 with fastp and called clones with MiXCR. Rows are combined by CDR3 protein, so each entry shows the most common genes and DNA. This sample gives about 1.6 million distinct CDR3 sequences in total; 30% to 35% of them show up just once. Around 10% of the sample is in the top ten clones. Sequenced material: blood. These receptors all come from a woman younger than 45 in good health.

The rearrangement joins TRBV7-7 to TRBJ2-5; D call uncertain. CDR3 length equals 13 residues. V lost 5 bases, J lost 3 bases, and 10 bases lay in between. From germline, CDR1 is SSHAT and CDR2 FNYEAQ (reference sequence). The CDR3 region is CASSTHEKETQYF. The CDR3 DNA sequence: TGTGCCAGCAGCACCCACGAGAAAGAGACCCAGTACTTC.

This clonotype was seen at least ten times. This chain joins TRBV4-1 and TRBJ2-3; possible D gene TRBD2, 6 bases. The V end lost 0 bases, the J end lost 13 bases, and 14 bases lay between the germline ends. This CDR3 spans 13 amino acids. In germline, CDR1 is MGHRA, CDR2 YSYEKL. CDR3 in DNA: TGCGCCAGCAGCCAAGAGGGAGTGGGACTTGAGTATTTT. Its translation is CASSQEGVGLEYF.